What follows are 4 T cell receptor beta chains derived from one specimen sequenced in a study of blood T cell repertoires in COVID-19. Sequencing used immunoSEQ multiplex PCR; TCRdb keeps in-frame clones, though not all of them. The table shows about 180,000 clones, with 88% occurring only once. The specimen sequenced was PBMCs or T cells enriched from blood (not recorded which). All receptors come from a woman between 18 and 30 years old who had recovered from COVID-19.

The rearrangement joins TRBV7-8 to TRBJ2-1; 16 bases line up with TRBD2. The length of the CDR3 is 17 residues. The germline V gene has CDR1 SGHVS and CDR2 FQNEAQ. V was pared by 4 bases and J by 5 bases, with 5 bases of the junction left unmatched. The CDR3 DNA sequence: TGTGCCAGCAGCTCCTGGGGACTAGCGGGAGGGGACAATGAGCAGTTCTTC. Its translation is CASSSWGLAGGDNEQFF. Using reference TRBV7-8 and TRBJ2-1 for the parts outside the CDR3, the full variable domain is GAGVSQSPRYKVAKRGQDVALRCDPISGHVSLFWYQQALGQGPEFLTYFQNEAQLDKSGLPSDRFFAERPEGSVSTLKIQRTQQEDSAVYLCASSSWGLAGGDNEQFFGPGTRLTVL.

The genes are TRBV2 and TRBJ2-1, with 10 bases identical to TRBD2. CDR1 is SNHLY, CDR2 FYNNEI, per germline. The CDR3 consists of 16 residues. Trimming cost V 2 bases and J 2 bases; bases outside gene matches: 3. The CDR3 coding sequence is TGTGCCAGCAGTGAATCTAGCGGGGGCACCTACAATGAGCAGTTCTTC. Translation gives CASSESSGGTYNEQFF.

The chain links TRBV28 to TRBJ2-1, with D possibly matching TRBD2 (6 bases). In germline, CDR1 is MDHEN, CDR2 SYDVKM. The CDR3 runs 12 residues. Trimming cost V 5 bases and J 10 bases, with 12 bases left between them. CDR3 nucleotides: TGTGCCAGCAGTCCTGGAGGGCGGGAGCAGTTCTTC. Amino acids: CASSPGGREQFF.

V usage is TRBV30 and J usage is TRBJ1-2; TRBD1 agrees at 7 bases. J lost 8 bases, V lost 0 bases, and 3 bases had no gene match. The CDR3 extends over 12 amino acids. Germline V gene lookup returns CDR1 GTSNPN and CDR2 SVGIG (reference sequence). Written as DNA, the CDR3 is TGTGCCTGGAGTGTACAGGGGCTCGGCTACACCTTC. This codes for CAWSVQGLGYTF.